These 6 T cell receptor beta chains share one sample of origin, sequenced in a study of blood T cell repertoires in COVID-19. Clones were read by immunoSEQ multiplex PCR, and TCRdb kept only the in-frame ones, dropping some. The sample records roughly 70,000 clones, roughly 77% being singletons. Sample: peripheral blood. These receptors were collected from a woman aged 65 to 85 with acute or convalescent COVID-19.

The V gene is TRBV6-1, the J gene TRBJ1-1; possible D gene TRBD1, 5 bases. Germline V gene data show CDR1 as MNHNS and CDR2 as SASEGT. Trimming took off 0 bases at V and 5 bases at J, with 7 bases between the two ends. The CDR3 extends over 13 amino acids. The CDR3 sequence is CASSEAQGTEAFF. The DNA for the CDR3 is TGTGCCAGCAGTGAAGCGCAGGGAACTGAAGCTTTCTTT.

This chain links TRBV24-1 with TRBJ2-1; 12 bases map to TRBD2. V lost 4 bases to trimming and J lost 2 bases; unmatched junction nucleotides: 5. This CDR3 comprises 17 residues. Germline V lookup: CDR1 KGHDR, CDR2 SFDVKD. In nucleotides, the CDR3 is TGTGCCACCAGTGACGTCGGACTAGCGGGACCCTACAATGAGCAGTTCTTC. It yields the protein CATSDVGLAGPYNEQFF.

The V call is TRBV6-2 or TRBV6-3, the J call TRBJ2-1, with 8 bases fitting TRBD2. The CDR3 is 17 residues long. V was clipped by 2 bases and J by 5 bases; unmatched bases: 11. Germline assignment: CDR1 MNHEY and CDR2 SVGEGT. This CDR3 is CASSYSLGLAQDNEQFF. CDR3 sequence (DNA): TGTGCCAGCAGTTACAGTTTAGGACTAGCCCAGGACAATGAGCAGTTCTTC.

This rearrangement joins TRBV19 to TRBJ2-1, with 8 bases aligning to TRBD2. CDR3 length equals 15 residues. Looked up from germline, CDR1 is LNHDA and CDR2 is SQIVND (reference sequence). The J segment lost 1 base and the V segment lost 7 bases, leaving 6 bases of the junction unmatched. For the CDR3, the DNA is TGTGCCAGTACTCGACTAGCGATTTCCTACAATGAGCAGTTCTTC. Its protein product is CASTRLAISYNEQFF.

V usage is TRBV5-6 and J usage is TRBJ1-6; D unclear. V was pared by 7 bases and J by 5 bases, with 10 bases between. The V gene's germline CDR1 is SGHDT and CDR2 YYEEEE. The CDR3 runs to 13 residues. The CDR3 DNA reads TGTGCCAGCGGAACAGCCAATAATTCACCCCTCCACTTT. It translates to CASGTANNSPLHF. The entire variable domain, with the rest obtained from reference TRBV5-6 and TRBJ1-6, is as follows: DAGVTQSPTHLIKTRGQQVTLRCSPKSGHDTVSWYQQALGQGPQFIFQYYEEEERQRGNFPDRFSGHQFPNYSSELNVNALLLGDSALYLCASGTANNSPLHFGNGTRLTVT.

This sequence joins TRBV7-2 and TRBJ2-1; 8 bases line up with TRBD1. Trimming cost V 3 bases and J 7 bases; bases outside gene matches: 11. Germline V gives CDR1 SGHTA, CDR2 FQGNSA. The CDR3 loop spans 16 amino acids. CDR3 in amino acids: CASSFGQGAGVNEQFF. The CDR3 DNA is TGTGCCAGCAGCTTCGGACAGGGCGCCGGAGTGAATGAGCAGTTCTTC.